The 3 T cell receptor beta chains reported below all come from one sample, sequenced in a study of blood T cell repertoires in COVID-19. Sequencing used immunoSEQ multiplex PCR; TCRdb keeps in-frame clones, though not all of them. The sample records fewer than 150,000 clones, 88% being singletons. The specimen was peripheral blood. The source is a woman between 50 and 59 years old with active or convalescent COVID-19.

The V gene is TRBV4-2, the J gene TRBJ2-5; D may be TRBD1 (5 bases). The germline V gene encodes CDR1 LGHNA and CDR2 YNFKEQ. Trimming pared 1 base from V and 2 bases from J, leaving 14 bases between. The CDR3 covers 16 residues. CDR3 sequence (DNA): TGTGCCAGCAGCCAAGGATCCGTGGCAGGGCAAGAGACCCAGTACTTC. Residues: CASSQGSVAGQETQYF.

The gene calls are TRBV9 and TRBJ2-7, with 9 bases that match TRBD1. The ends lost 3 bases at V and 3 bases at J; junction bases unmatched: 7. The CDR3 runs to 15 residues. Germline CDR1 SGDLS, CDR2 YYNGEE. CDR3 sequence: CASSASPGQGYEQYF. In DNA, the CDR3 is TGTGCCAGCAGCGCCTCCCCGGGACAGGGCTACGAGCAGTACTTC.

The rearrangement uses TRBV7-9 and TRBJ1-5, with D perhaps TRBD1 (5 bases). This CDR3 has 15 residues. Trimming took 4 bases from V and 7 from J, leaving 17 bases between them. Germline V CDR1 and CDR2: SEHNR, FQNEAQ (reference sequence). CDR3 sequence (DNA): TGTGCCAGCAGCTCGACGGGGGGGAATTCCCAGCCCCAGCATTTT. Amino acid sequence: CASSSTGGNSQPQHF.